One sample yielded the 26 T cell receptor beta chains listed below, sequenced in a study of graft-versus-host responses after intestinal transplantation. Assay: immunoSEQ multiplex PCR; the TCRdb copy retains only in-frame clones and omits some. The sample has about 50,000 clones, about 81% seen once. For these receptors, no antigen is known. Sequencing used unstimulated CD4+ T cells sorted from spleen or lymph node cells, obtained before transplant. These receptors were collected from a human donor who was the organ donor for an intestinal transplant.

The CDR3 bases are TGTGCCAGCAGTGCTGGATTTGGACTAGCAATAGGCAATGAGCAGTTCTTC. Its translation is CASSAGFGLAIGNEQFF. The chain has TRBV2 and TRBJ2-1, with 8 bases lining up with TRBD2. Per the germline V gene, CDR1 is SNHLY and CDR2 is FYNNEI. CDR3 length: 17 amino acids. The ends lost 4 bases at V and 6 bases at J; junction bases unmatched: 14. Looking up the rest from reference TRBV2 and TRBJ2-1 gives the full variable domain: EPEVTQTPSHQVTQMGQEVILRCVPISNHLYFYWYRQILGQKVEFLVSFYNNEISEKSEIFDDQFSVERPDGSNFTLKIRSTKLEDSAMYFCASSAGFGLAIGNEQFFGPGTRLTVL.

The CDR3 DNA reads as TGCGCCAGCAGCTTGGGTTCACTAGCGGGAGGAGGAACAGATACGCAGTATTTT. Translating gives CASSLGSLAGGGTDTQYF. The chain recombines TRBV5-1 with TRBJ2-3, with 12 positions matching TRBD2. CDR1 and CDR2 (germline): SGHRS, YFSETQ. The CDR3 is 18 amino acids. Unmatched junction bases numbered 8, after V lost 0 bases and J lost 3 bases.

The V call is TRBV5-1, the J call TRBJ1-4, with 8 positions matching TRBD1. This CDR3 contains 15 residues. Germline V lookup: CDR1 SGHRS, CDR2 YFSETQ. With V trimmed by 2 bases and J by 8 bases, 8 bases remained unmatched. CDR3 sequence: CASSFSDRDEEKLFF. In DNA form, the CDR3 reads TGCGCCAGCAGCTTTTCGGACAGGGACGAGGAAAAACTGTTTTTT. Combining the CDR3 with reference TRBV5-1 and TRBJ1-4 gives the whole variable domain KAGVTQTPRYLIKTRGQQVTLSCSPISGHRSVSWYQQTPGQGLQFLFEYFSETQRNKGNFPGRFSGRQFSNSRSEMNVSTLELGDSALYLCASSFSDRDEEKLFFGSGTQLSVL.

J is TRBJ2-7 and V is TRBV11-2; TRBD1 matches 7 bases. V lost 5 bases to trimming and J lost 5 bases; unmatched junction nucleotides: 12. Germline V gene data show CDR1 as SGHAT and CDR2 as FQNNGV. The CDR3 is 15 residues long. The CDR3 sequence: CASSLIRQGTHEQYF. The CDR3 DNA sequence: TGTGCCAGCAGCCTGATAAGACAGGGAACTCACGAGCAGTACTTC.

The chain employs TRBV10-1 and TRBJ2-7, with D possibly TRBD2 on 5 matching bases. V lost 4 bases and J 7 bases, leaving 8 bases between the germline ends. Germline V gives CDR1 WNHNN, CDR2 SYGVQD (reference sequence). CDR3 length: 11 amino acids. The CDR3, as DNA: TGCGCCAGCAGTGGTCCGGGAGAGCAGTACTTC. It translates to CASSGPGEQYF.

This chain connects TRBV19 to TRBJ2-3; 8 bases align to TRBD2. The germline V gene has CDR1 LNHDA and CDR2 SQIVND (reference sequence). The V gene end was trimmed by 3 bases and the J gene end by 0 bases; junction bases not matched to a gene: 5. The CDR3 is 16 residues long. CDR3 sequence reads: CASSMGRGASTDTQYF. CDR3 coding DNA: TGTGCCAGTAGTATGGGGCGGGGGGCTAGCACAGATACGCAGTATTTT. The whole variable domain, filled in from reference TRBV19 and TRBJ2-3, reads DGGITQSPKYLFRKEGQNVTLSCEQNLNHDAMYWYRQDPGQGLRLIYYSQIVNDFQKGDIAEGYSVSREKKESFPLTVTSAQKNPTAFYLCASSMGRGASTDTQYFGPGTRLTVL.

The gene calls are TRBV11-2 and TRBJ1-4, with 9 bases identical to TRBD1. CDR3 length: 16 residues. The V gene's germline CDR1 is SGHAT and CDR2 FQNNGV. V shed 4 bases, J shed 1 base, and the junction held 4 bases outside the gene matches. The CDR3 spells CASSSRTGETNEKLFF. CDR3 DNA: TGTGCCAGCAGCTCCCGGACAGGGGAAACTAATGAAAAACTGTTTTTT.

In its sample, this clone was seen a few times. V usage is TRBV25-1 and J usage is TRBJ1-1, with 8 bases aligning to TRBD1. J lost 3 bases, V lost 2 bases, and 2 bases had no gene match. Germline V CDR1 and CDR2: MGHDK, SYGVNS. The CDR3 length is 14 residues. CDR3 sequence reads: CASSEQGAHTEAFF. CDR3 in DNA: TGTGCCAGCAGTGAACAGGGGGCGCACACTGAAGCTTTCTTT.

This clone was found a few times. The rearrangement links TRBV5-6 to TRBJ1-2; D gene ambiguous. This CDR3 is built from 13 residues. Germline V gene sequence: CDR1 SGHDT, CDR2 YYEEEE. The V and J ends lost 0 bases and 4 bases respectively, with 7 bases between them. CDR3 residues: CASSLGHLYGYTF. In DNA form, the CDR3 reads TGTGCCAGCAGCTTGGGGCACCTCTATGGCTACACCTTC.

The rearrangement joins TRBV27 to TRBJ2-7; TRBD1 matches 7 bases. Germline V gives CDR1 MNHEY, CDR2 SMNVEV (reference sequence). There are 14 residues in the CDR3. Trimming cost V 2 bases and J 2 bases; bases outside gene matches: 3. CDR3 DNA: TGTGCCAGCAGTTTAACAGGGGTTACCTACGAGCAGTACTTC. As protein: CASSLTGVTYEQYF.

This clone was picked up one time. This CDR3 is also generated by other DNA sequences in the sample. The rearrangement links TRBV5-1 to TRBJ2-5; D is undetermined. V was clipped by 2 bases and J by 5 bases, with 4 bases between them. CDR3 size: 11 residues. Germline assignment: CDR1 SGHRS and CDR2 YFSETQ. The CDR3 nucleotides are TGCGCCAGCAGCTTAGACGAGACCCAGTACTTC. Amino acids: CASSLDETQYF.

CDR3: CSVGELAGGSSYNEQFF. CDR3 sequence (DNA): TGCAGCGTTGGCGAACTAGCGGGAGGGAGCTCCTACAATGAGCAGTTCTTC. The chain links TRBV29-1 to TRBJ2-1, with 13 positions matching TRBD2. V was clipped by 4 bases and J by 0 bases; unmatched bases: 6. The germline gives CDR1 SQVTM, CDR2 ANQGSEA. The CDR3 loop spans 17 amino acids.

This chain links TRBV9 with TRBJ2-5; 9 nucleotides match TRBD2. J was trimmed by 2 bases and V by 0 bases; bases with no gene match: 8. Per the germline V gene, CDR1 is SGDLS and CDR2 is YYNGEE. The CDR3 is 17 amino acids. This CDR3 reads CASSVASGVLEQETQYF. CDR3 DNA: TGTGCCAGCAGCGTAGCTAGCGGGGTATTGGAACAAGAGACCCAGTACTTC. Based on the CDR3 plus reference TRBV9 and TRBJ2-5, the full variable domain is DSGVTQTPKHLITATGQRVTLRCSPRSGDLSVYWYQQSLDQGLQFLIQYYNGEERAKGNILERFSAQQFPDLHSELNLSSLELGDSALYFCASSVASGVLEQETQYFGPGTRLLVL.

This clone was observed once. J is TRBJ2-5 and V is TRBV30, with 14 bases matching TRBD2. Germline V lookup: CDR1 GTSNPN, CDR2 SVGIG (reference sequence). The J segment lost 1 base and the V segment lost 4 bases, leaving 8 bases of the junction unmatched. This CDR3 region has 17 residues. The CDR3 spells CAWNPGLAGVAQETQYF. DNA for the CDR3: TGTGCCTGGAATCCGGGACTAGCGGGAGTAGCCCAAGAGACCCAGTACTTC.

The DNA of the CDR3 is TGCGCCAGCAGCTTGAGTGGCGGGGCCACTGAAGCTTTCTTT. It is translated as CASSLSGGATEAFF. The V and J genes are TRBV5-1 and TRBJ1-1; possible D gene TRBD1, 5 bases. CDR3 length equals 14 residues. The germline V gene encodes CDR1 SGHRS and CDR2 YFSETQ. Trimming left V 1 base short and J 4 bases short, with 11 bases between.

The V gene is TRBV9, the J gene TRBJ2-1, with TRBD1 matching over 9 bases. V gave up 2 bases and J gave up 6 bases; unmatched junction bases: 3. CDR1 is SGDLS and CDR2 is YYNGEE in the germline V gene. There are 14 residues in the CDR3. The DNA for the CDR3 is TGTGCCAGCAGCGTCAGGACAGGGGCCAATGAGCAGTTCTTC. This gives the protein CASSVRTGANEQFF.

The chain employs TRBV9 and TRBJ2-7; weak D call: TRBD2 (6 bases). Trimming removed 0 bases at V and 3 bases at J, with 7 bases between. Germline V gene sequence: CDR1 SGDLS, CDR2 YYNGEE. The CDR3 is 13 amino acids. The CDR3 nucleotides are TGTGCCAGCAGCGTAGACGGGGGCTACGAGCAGTACTTC. Translating it yields CASSVDGGYEQYF.

The rearrangement links TRBV19 to TRBJ2-1; D gene unclear. Per the germline V gene, CDR1 is LNHDA and CDR2 is SQIVND (reference sequence). V dropped 0 bases and J dropped 3 bases, with 6 bases sitting between them. The CDR3 consists of 14 residues. The CDR3 sequence: CASSIDKFYNEQFF. The CDR3 DNA is TGTGCCAGTAGTATAGACAAATTCTACAATGAGCAGTTCTTC.

Turning to this clone: The junction and the germline gene differ at one end; a read error may be behind it. V and J are TRBV5-4 and TRBJ2-2, with D possibly being TRBD1 (5 bases). This CDR3 is built from 14 residues. CDR1 and CDR2 from the germline V gene are SGHNT and YYREEE (reference sequence). The CDR3: CASSTGPNTEELFF. The CDR3 nucleotides read TGTGCCAGCAGTACAGGTCCCAACACCGAGGAGCTGTTTTTT.

The chain links TRBV7-2 to TRBJ2-7; a possible D gene is TRBD1 (6 bases). Germline-derived CDR1 and CDR2 are SGHTA and FQGNSA. Trimming pared 6 bases from V and 0 bases from J, leaving 12 bases between. The CDR3 is made up of 14 amino acids. The CDR3 DNA reads as TGTGCCAGCAGTTTCCAGGGGAGCTCCTACGAGCAGTACTTC. This sequence encodes CASSFQGSSYEQYF.

The V gene is TRBV30, the J gene TRBJ2-2; tentative D call: TRBD2 (5 bases). Trimming pared 4 bases from V and 5 bases from J, leaving 14 bases between. The CDR3 runs 14 residues. Germline V gene lookup returns CDR1 GTSNPN and CDR2 SVGIG (reference sequence). DNA of the CDR3: TGTGCCTGGAATAAGGGATGGAGGACCGGGGAGCTGTTTTTT. As protein: CAWNKGWRTGELFF.

This clone was picked up a small number of times. This chain connects TRBV6-6 to TRBJ1-5; no reliable D call. With 2 bases removed from V and 0 bases from J, the gap between germline ends came to 5 bases. The CDR3 is 14 amino acids. Germline V CDR1 and CDR2: MNHNY, SVGAGI (reference sequence). The CDR3 is CASSYQNSNQPQHF. CDR3 coding DNA: TGTGCCAGCAGTTACCAAAATAGCAATCAGCCCCAGCATTTT.

The chain couples TRBV18 to TRBJ2-7, with a possible D match to TRBD1 (6 bases). The CDR3 runs to 16 residues. Germline V lookup: CDR1 KGHSH, CDR2 LQKENI. The germline V and J ends were trimmed by 0 bases and 2 bases, with 14 bases remaining between them. CDR3 protein: CASSPPIGQRTYEQYF. CDR3 nucleotide sequence: TGTGCCAGCTCACCACCGATAGGACAGAGGACCTACGAGCAGTACTTC.

The rearrangement joins TRBV30 to TRBJ1-2, with D perhaps matching TRBD1 (5 bases). This CDR3 spans 14 amino acids. Germline CDR1 and CDR2: GTSNPN and SVGIG (reference sequence). Trimming cost V 1 base and J 3 bases, with 12 bases left between them. The CDR3 reads CAWSGRVLYYGYTF. CDR3 nucleotides: TGTGCCTGGAGTGGCAGGGTCCTCTACTATGGCTACACCTTC.

This clone was observed a few times. This chain uses TRBV2 with TRBJ2-3; tentatively, D is TRBD2 (7 bases). This CDR3 has 17 amino acids. The germline V and J ends were trimmed by 7 bases and 0 bases, with 20 bases remaining between them. The germline V gene has CDR1 SNHLY and CDR2 FYNNEI. CDR3 protein: CASTKWGGGASTDTQYF. DNA for the CDR3: TGTGCCAGCACTAAGTGGGGAGGGGGGGCAAGCACAGATACGCAGTATTTT.

V gene TRBV7-9 combines with J gene TRBJ1-6, with a possible D match to TRBD1 (5 bases). The CDR3 length is 16 residues. The V gene lost 5 bases and the J gene lost 12 bases, with 23 bases spanning the gap. Germline assignment: CDR1 SEHNR and CDR2 FQNEAQ (reference sequence). Here the CDR3 reads CASSLLPGPRLGPLHF. CDR3 bases: TGTGCCAGCAGCCTTCTACCGGGACCCCGGCTCGGACCCCTCCACTTT. Together with reference TRBV7-9 and TRBJ1-6, the CDR3 gives the full variable domain: DTGVSQNPRHKITKRGQNVTFRCDPISEHNRLYWYRQTLGQGPEFLTYFQNEAQLEKSRLLSDRFSAERPKGSFSTLEIQRTEQGDSAMYLCASSLLPGPRLGPLHFGNGTRLTVT.